Shown below are 21 T cell receptor beta chains from a single sample sequenced in a study of blood T cell repertoires in COVID-19 (dated by TCRdb to between 2020 and 2021). The library was made by the immunoSEQ multiplex PCR assay. TCRdb holds this immuneACCESS table with in-frame rearrangements only. Some clones are missing; in checked studies, unresolved V genes explain under half, and the rest has no known cause. Present in this sample are about 63,000 clones, approximately 80% of which were seen just once. 50% of the sample is held by the ten biggest clonotypes. The sequenced material came from peripheral blood. The source of these receptors is an elderly woman with acute or convalescent COVID-19.

The chain employs TRBV6-2 or TRBV6-3 and TRBJ2-3; the D gene is possibly TRBD2 (6 bases). Germline V CDR1 and CDR2: MNHEY, SVGEGT. CDR3 length: 15 residues. Trimming pared 2 bases from V and 0 bases from J, leaving 9 bases between. CDR3: CASSYPGVSTDTQYF. DNA of the CDR3: TGTGCCAGCAGTTACCCGGGGGTTAGCACAGATACGCAGTATTTT.

V and J are TRBV5-8 and TRBJ1-6, with 7 bases that match TRBD1. V gave up 3 bases and J gave up 8 bases; unmatched junction bases: 5. Germline V gene sequence: CDR1 SGHTS, CDR2 YDEGEE. The CDR3 has 14 amino acids. For the CDR3, the DNA is TGTGCCAGCAGCTCCCGACAGGGTGATTCACCCCTCCACTTT. Its translation is CASSSRQGDSPLHF.

The rearrangement joins TRBV6-2 or TRBV6-3 to TRBJ2-1; 7 nucleotides align to TRBD2. The CDR3 has 15 amino acids. Trimming at V came to 6 bases and at J to 7 bases, leaving 12 bases not matched to a gene. Germline assignment: CDR1 MNHEY and CDR2 SVGEGT. CDR3 sequence (DNA): TGTGCCAGCAGCGTGGGCCCGAGCGGGGCAAATGAGCAGTTCTTC. Amino acid sequence: CASSVGPSGANEQFF.

The chain is built from TRBV23-1 and TRBJ2-6, with 9 bases lining up with TRBD1. TRBV23-1 is marked as an open reading frame, function uncertain. The ends lost 9 bases at V and 0 bases at J; junction bases unmatched: 15. The CDR3 totals 19 residues. DNA for the CDR3: TGCGCCAGTCTTCCGGGACAGGGATTTCCTAACTCTGGGGCCAACGTCCTGACTTTC. Translating it yields CASLPGQGFPNSGANVLTF.

The rearrangement links TRBV7-3 to TRBJ2-7; a possible D gene is TRBD2 (7 bases). Trimming pared 4 bases from V and 0 bases from J, leaving 16 bases between. The germline CDR1 and CDR2 sequences are SGHTA and FQGTGA. This CDR3 is built from 16 residues. Here the CDR3 DNA reads TGTGCCAGCAGCTCCCAAGGGGGGGCGGACTCCTACGAGCAGTACTTC. It codes for CASSSQGGADSYEQYF.

The rearrangement uses TRBV5-1 and TRBJ1-6, with 10 bases fitting TRBD1. V trimming: 3 bases; J trimming: 10 bases; junction bases outside the gene matches: 4. CDR1 and CDR2 from the germline V gene are SGHRS and YFSETQ. The CDR3 has 14 residues. CDR3 sequence reads: CASSSGQGGSPLHF. The CDR3 coding sequence is TGCGCCAGCAGCTCCGGACAGGGGGGATCACCCCTCCACTTT.

The table lists this clone with a count of one. V and J are TRBV5-1 and TRBJ2-5, with 7 bases fitting TRBD2. CDR1 is SGHRS, CDR2 YFSETQ, per germline. The CDR3 is made up of 14 amino acids. The J segment lost 0 bases and the V segment lost 2 bases, leaving 1 base of the junction unmatched. CDR3 nucleotides: TGCGCCAGCAGCTTAAGCGGGGACCAAGAGACCCAGTACTTC. Translation: CASSLSGDQETQYF.

The chain recombines TRBV4-1 with TRBJ2-6; D remains ambiguous. This CDR3 has 17 amino acids. V was shortened by 4 bases and J by 4 bases, with 17 bases between the two germline ends. Germline-derived CDR1 and CDR2 are MGHRA and YSYEKL. CDR3 sequence reads: CASSPKTASSGANVLTF. The CDR3 DNA reads TGCGCCAGCAGCCCAAAAACCGCAAGCTCAGGGGCCAACGTCCTGACTTTC.

The chain links TRBV5-1 to TRBJ1-6, with 9 bases matching TRBD1. The CDR3 covers 15 residues. Losses at the gene ends were 4 bases for V and 10 bases for J; bases not matched to a gene: 9. Germline V lookup: CDR1 SGHRS, CDR2 YFSETQ. The CDR3 reads CASSRTGTGRSPLHF. The CDR3 nucleotides are TGCGCCAGCAGCCGGACCGGGACAGGGAGATCACCCCTCCACTTT.

This clone was detected many times. Mismatch with germline at one junction end may stem from a read error. The chain has TRBV7-2 and TRBJ2-2; 12 positions match TRBD1. This CDR3 is built from 20 residues. The germline gives CDR1 SGHTA, CDR2 FQGNSA. The CDR3 nucleotides are TGTGCCAGCAGCGTAGCAATCCGGGACAGGGGGCGAAATAACACCGGGGAGCTGTTTTTT. Its protein is CASSVAIRDRGRNNTGELFF.

The V call is TRBV7-9, the J call TRBJ1-1; D is ambiguous. The CDR3 is 13 amino acids. Germline V gene sequence: CDR1 SEHNR, CDR2 FQNEAQ (reference sequence). Trimming left V 2 bases short and J 0 bases short, with 4 bases between. The CDR3 loop reads CASSLYVNTEAFF. CDR3 coding DNA: TGTGCCAGCAGCTTATATGTGAACACTGAAGCTTTCTTT.

This sequence joins TRBV6-4 and TRBJ1-5; a possible D gene is TRBD1 (5 bases). Germline V gene data show CDR1 as MRHNA and CDR2 as SNTAGT. V shed 0 bases and J shed 4 bases, with 13 bases lying between them. The CDR3 length is 16 residues. Written as DNA, the CDR3 is TGTGCCAGCAGTGACTCGGGGCCGCGGGGGAATCAGCCCCAGCATTTT. Residues: CASSDSGPRGNQPQHF.

This clone was observed once. The chain combines TRBV28 with TRBJ1-2; TRBD1 matches at 8 bases. The CDR3 contains 13 residues. Germline V gives CDR1 MDHEN, CDR2 SYDVKM. V was pared by 6 bases and J by 4 bases, with 4 bases of the junction left unmatched. This CDR3 reads CASRMDRVYGYTF. CDR3 nucleotides: TGTGCCAGCAGGATGGACAGGGTCTATGGCTACACCTTC.

V is TRBV3-1 (or the pseudogene TRBV3-2) and J is TRBJ2-1; TRBD2 agrees at 8 bases. Germline V gene sequence: CDR1 LGHDT, CDR2 YNNKEL (reference sequence). V dropped 2 bases and J dropped 8; count of bases not matched to a gene: 14. The CDR3 is 17 residues long. CDR3 sequence reads: CASSQIRGLGLADEQFF. The CDR3 coding sequence is TGTGCCAGCAGCCAAATACGGGGACTAGGGCTGGCGGATGAGCAGTTCTTC.

Here the CDR3 reads CASRLTGDSGNTIYF. CDR3 DNA sequence: TGTGCCAGTAGATTAACAGGGGACTCTGGAAACACCATATATTTT. The rearrangement joins TRBV19 to TRBJ1-3; the match to TRBD1 covers 7 bases. CDR1 is LNHDA, CDR2 SQIVND, per germline (reference sequence). The CDR3 totals 15 residues. V shed 6 bases and J 0 bases; nucleotides not matched to a gene: 5.

The table lists this clone with a count of one. The J gene is TRBJ2-7, the V gene TRBV13; TRBD1 agrees at 7 bases. The CDR3 sequence is 12 residues long. CDR1 and CDR2 from the germline V gene are PRHDT and FYEKMQ (reference sequence). J gave up 6 bases and V 6 bases, and 5 bases lay outside the gene matches. This CDR3 is CASRFRQGEQYF. CDR3 nucleotide sequence: TGTGCCAGCAGATTCCGACAGGGCGAGCAGTACTTC.

CDR3 sequence (DNA): TGTGCCAGCAGTCCGGCCGGGACTAGCGGGAGAAATGAGCAGTTCTTC. It codes for CASSPAGTSGRNEQFF. The V and J genes are TRBV28 and TRBJ2-1, with 14 bases lining up with TRBD2. Germline V gene sequence: CDR1 MDHEN, CDR2 SYDVKM. V gave up 5 bases and J gave up 7 bases; unmatched junction bases: 7. This CDR3 is built from 16 residues. The entire variable domain, with the rest obtained from reference TRBV28 and TRBJ2-1, is as follows: DVKVTQSSRYLVKRTGEKVFLECVQDMDHENMFWYRQDPGLGLRLIYFSYDVKMKEKGDIPEGYSVSREKKERFSLILESASTNQTSMYLCASSPAGTSGRNEQFFGPGTRLTVL.

This clone was detected only a few times. The rearrangement links TRBV4-3 to TRBJ2-5; D remains ambiguous. The CDR3 sequence is 13 residues long. Germline CDR1 LGHNA, CDR2 YSLEER. Between the trimmed V and J ends, which lost 0 bases and 2 bases, there was a span of 4 bases. The CDR3 protein is CASSQDRQETQYF. As DNA, the CDR3 is TGCGCCAGCAGCCAAGATCGGCAAGAGACCCAGTACTTC.

This clone showed up just once. This chain links TRBV25-1 with TRBJ2-1, with 10 bases that match TRBD2. V lost 1 base to trimming and J lost 0 bases; unmatched junction nucleotides: 6. The CDR3 has 18 residues. In germline, CDR1 is MGHDK, CDR2 SYGVNS. CDR3 DNA: TGTGCCAGCAGTGAATTCGACGCTAGCGGGAGCTCCTACAATGAGCAGTTCTTC. It yields the protein CASSEFDASGSSYNEQFF.

The rearrangement uses TRBV3-1 (or the pseudogene TRBV3-2) and TRBJ1-3; 10 positions match TRBD1. The CDR3 spans 14 residues. V was clipped by 5 bases and J by 5 bases; unmatched bases: 3. The germline V gene has CDR1 LGHDT and CDR2 YNNKEL (reference sequence). This chain's CDR3 is CASSGTGERNTIYF. The CDR3, as DNA: TGTGCCAGCAGCGGGACAGGGGAGAGAAACACCATATATTTT.

The V and J genes are TRBV18 and TRBJ2-1; D perhaps matches TRBD1 (5 bases). V lost 1 base and J lost 5, with 12 bases in between. The germline V gene encodes CDR1 KGHSH and CDR2 LQKENI. The CDR3 sequence is 15 residues long. CDR3 in DNA: TGTGCCAGCTCACCACTGCAGGGTAGGGACAATGAGCAGTTCTTC. This sequence encodes CASSPLQGRDNEQFF.